The source of this T cell receptor (beta chain) is a study of blood T cell repertoires in COVID-19. CDR1 and CDR2 (germline): SQVTM, ANQGSEA. The CDR3 runs to 15 residues. V gave up 0 bases and J gave up 4 bases; unmatched junction bases: 7. Using immunoSEQ multiplex PCR, the repertoire was profiled, and TCRdb retains in-frame clones only, with some absent. Here the sample spans roughly 27,000 clones, 80% being singletons. In its sample, this clone was seen a few times. The receptor's source is a woman aged 70-85 years with acute or convalescent COVID-19. The J gene is TRBJ2-3, the V gene TRBV29-1; 7 bases align to TRBD1. Sequences were obtained from peripheral blood. This CDR3 is CSVEEGNRGADTQYF. The CDR3 DNA follows: TGCAGCGTTGAAGAAGGGAACAGGGGAGCAGATACGCAGTATTTT.